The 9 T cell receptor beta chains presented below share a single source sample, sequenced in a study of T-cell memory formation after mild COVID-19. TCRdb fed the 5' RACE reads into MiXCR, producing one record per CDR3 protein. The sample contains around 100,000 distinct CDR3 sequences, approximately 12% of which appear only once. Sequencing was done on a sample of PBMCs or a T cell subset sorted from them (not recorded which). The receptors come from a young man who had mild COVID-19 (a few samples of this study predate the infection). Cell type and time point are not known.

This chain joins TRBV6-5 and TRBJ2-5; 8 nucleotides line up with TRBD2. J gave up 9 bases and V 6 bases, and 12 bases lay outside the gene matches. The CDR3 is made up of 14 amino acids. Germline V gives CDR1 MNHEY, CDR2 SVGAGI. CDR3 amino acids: CASSGLALREAQYF. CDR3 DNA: TGTGCCAGCAGCGGACTAGCCCTCCGGGAGGCCCAGTACTTC.

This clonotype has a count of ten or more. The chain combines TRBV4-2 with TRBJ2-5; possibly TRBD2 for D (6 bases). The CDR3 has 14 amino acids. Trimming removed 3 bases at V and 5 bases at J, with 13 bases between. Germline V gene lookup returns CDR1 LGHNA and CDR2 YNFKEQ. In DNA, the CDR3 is TGTGCCAGCAGCCACCGACTAGATTTCGAGACCCAGTACTTC. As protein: CASSHRLDFETQYF.

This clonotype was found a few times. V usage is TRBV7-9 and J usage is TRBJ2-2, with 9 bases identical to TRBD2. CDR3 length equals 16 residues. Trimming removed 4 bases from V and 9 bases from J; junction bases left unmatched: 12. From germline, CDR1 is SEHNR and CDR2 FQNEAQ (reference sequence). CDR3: CASSSSSGGRGRELFF. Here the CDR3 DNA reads TGTGCCAGCAGCTCGAGTAGCGGGGGACGAGGACGGGAGCTGTTTTTT.

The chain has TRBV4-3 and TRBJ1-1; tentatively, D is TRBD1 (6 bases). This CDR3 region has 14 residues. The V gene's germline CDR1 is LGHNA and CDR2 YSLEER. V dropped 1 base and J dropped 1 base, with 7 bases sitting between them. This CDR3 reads CASSQGTENTEAFF. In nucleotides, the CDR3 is TGCGCCAGCAGCCAAGGGACAGAGAACACTGAAGCTTTCTTT.

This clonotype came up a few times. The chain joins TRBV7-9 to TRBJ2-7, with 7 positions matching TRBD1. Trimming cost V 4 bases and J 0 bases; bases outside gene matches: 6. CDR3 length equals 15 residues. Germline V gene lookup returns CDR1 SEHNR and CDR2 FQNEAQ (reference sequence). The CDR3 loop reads CASSSKTGNSYEQYF. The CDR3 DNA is TGTGCCAGCAGCTCCAAGACAGGGAACTCCTACGAGCAGTACTTC.

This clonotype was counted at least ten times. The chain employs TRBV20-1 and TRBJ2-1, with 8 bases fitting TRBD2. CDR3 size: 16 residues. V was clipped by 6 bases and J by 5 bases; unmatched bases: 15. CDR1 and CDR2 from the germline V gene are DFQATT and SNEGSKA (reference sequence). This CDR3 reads CSAPPSRGAPDNEQFF. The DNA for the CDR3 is TGCAGTGCGCCCCCCTCGCGGGGGGCTCCAGACAATGAGCAGTTCTTC.

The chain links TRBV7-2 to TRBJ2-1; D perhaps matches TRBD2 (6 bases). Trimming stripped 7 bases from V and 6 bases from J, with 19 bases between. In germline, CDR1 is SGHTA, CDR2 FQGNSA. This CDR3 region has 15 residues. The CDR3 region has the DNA TGTGCCAGCAACACCGTATGGGGGGAAGTCAATGAGCAGTTCTTC. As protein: CASNTVWGEVNEQFF.

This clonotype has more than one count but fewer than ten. CDR3 amino acids: CASSLEGQVNTEAFF. The CDR3 bases are TGCGCCAGCAGCTTGGAAGGACAAGTGAACACTGAAGCTTTCTTT. The rearrangement uses TRBV5-1 and TRBJ1-1; D is possibly TRBD1 (5 bases). Germline V lookup: CDR1 SGHRS, CDR2 YFSETQ. This CDR3 spans 15 amino acids. The V gene lost 0 bases and the J gene lost 0 bases, with 9 bases spanning the gap.

CDR3 coding DNA: TGTGCCAGCGAACACAGGGTGGGGGAGCTGTTTTTT. Amino acids: CASEHRVGELFF. This chain uses TRBV7-8 with TRBJ2-2; tentative D call: TRBD1 (6 bases). The CDR3 has 12 residues. V shed 8 bases and J shed 8 bases, with 12 bases lying between them. Germline CDR1 is SGHVS and CDR2 is FQNEAQ.